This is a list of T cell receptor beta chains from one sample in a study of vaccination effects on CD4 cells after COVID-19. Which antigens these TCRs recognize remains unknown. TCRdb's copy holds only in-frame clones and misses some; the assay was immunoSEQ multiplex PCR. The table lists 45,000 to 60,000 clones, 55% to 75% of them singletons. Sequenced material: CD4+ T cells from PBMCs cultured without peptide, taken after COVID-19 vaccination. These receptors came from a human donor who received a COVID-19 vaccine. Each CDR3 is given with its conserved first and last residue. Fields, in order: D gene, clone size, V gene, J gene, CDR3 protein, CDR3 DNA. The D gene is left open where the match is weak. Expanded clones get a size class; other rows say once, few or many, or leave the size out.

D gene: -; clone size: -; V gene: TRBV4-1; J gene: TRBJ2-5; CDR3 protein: CASSQQDRKETQYF; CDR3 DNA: TGCGCCAGCAGCCAACAGGACAGAAAAGAGACCCAGTACTTC
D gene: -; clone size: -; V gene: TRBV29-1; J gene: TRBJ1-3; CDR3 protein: CSVSPSGNTIYF; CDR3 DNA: TGCAGCGTCTCCCCCTCTGGAAACACCATATATTTT
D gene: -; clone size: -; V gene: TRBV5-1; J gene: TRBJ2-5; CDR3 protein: CASSYGVVEGETQYF; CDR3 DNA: TGCGCCAGCAGCTATGGAGTAGTAGAGGGAGAGACCCAGTACTTC
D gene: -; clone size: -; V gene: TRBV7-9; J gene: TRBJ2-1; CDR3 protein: CASSFEAYNEQFF; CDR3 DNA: TGTGCCAGCAGCTTTGAAGCCTACAATGAGCAGTTCTTC
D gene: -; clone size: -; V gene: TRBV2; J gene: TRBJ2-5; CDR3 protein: CASSESRKETQYF; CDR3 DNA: TGTGCCAGCAGTGAGTCTCGGAAAGAGACCCAGTACTTC
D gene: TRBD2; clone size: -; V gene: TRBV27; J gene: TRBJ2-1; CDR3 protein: CASSPQLAGVPNEQFF; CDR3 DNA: TGTGCCAGCAGCCCTCAACTAGCGGGAGTGCCAAATGAGCAGTTCTTC
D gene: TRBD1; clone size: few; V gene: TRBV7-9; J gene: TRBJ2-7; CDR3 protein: CASSLVGQVPYEQYF; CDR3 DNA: TGTGCCAGCAGCTTAGTGGGACAGGTACCTTACGAGCAGTACTTC
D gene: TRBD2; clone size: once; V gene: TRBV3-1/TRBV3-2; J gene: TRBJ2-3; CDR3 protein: CASSLGLADNTDTQYF; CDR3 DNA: TGTGCCAGCAGCCTGGGTCTAGCGGACAACACAGATACGCAGTATTTT
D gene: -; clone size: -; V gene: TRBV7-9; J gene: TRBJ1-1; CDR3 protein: CASSPSMNTEAFF; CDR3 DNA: TGTGCCAGCAGCCCAAGCATGAACACTGAAGCTTTCTTT
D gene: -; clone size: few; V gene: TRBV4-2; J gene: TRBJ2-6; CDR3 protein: CASSHQREANVLTF; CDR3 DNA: TGTGCCAGCAGCCATCAAAGGGAGGCCAACGTCCTGACTTTC
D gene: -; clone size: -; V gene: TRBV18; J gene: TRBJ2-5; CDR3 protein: CASSPRQIEETQYF; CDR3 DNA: TGTGCCAGCTCACCACGTCAGATCGAAGAGACCCAGTACTTC
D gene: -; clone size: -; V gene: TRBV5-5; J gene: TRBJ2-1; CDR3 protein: CASSLYAGSSYNEQFF; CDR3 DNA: TGTGCCAGCAGCTTGTACGCGGGGAGCTCCTACAATGAGCAGTTCTTC
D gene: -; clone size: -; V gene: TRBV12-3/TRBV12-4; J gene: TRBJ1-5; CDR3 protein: CASNRGAQPQHF; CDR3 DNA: TGTGCCTCGAATAGAGGGGCTCAGCCCCAGCATTTT
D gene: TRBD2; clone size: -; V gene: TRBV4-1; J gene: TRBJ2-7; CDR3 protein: CASSHGTSRTSYEQYF; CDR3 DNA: TGCGCCAGCAGCCACGGGACTAGCCGGACGTCCTACGAGCAGTACTTC
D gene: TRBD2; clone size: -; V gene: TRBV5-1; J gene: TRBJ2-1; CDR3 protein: CASSSAGGSYNEQFF; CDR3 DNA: TGCGCCAGCAGCTCCGCGGGAGGTTCCTACAATGAGCAGTTCTTC
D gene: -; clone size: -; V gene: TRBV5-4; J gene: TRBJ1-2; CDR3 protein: CASSSVRQADGYTF; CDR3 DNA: TGTGCCAGCAGCTCTGTCCGACAGGCCGATGGCTACACCTTC
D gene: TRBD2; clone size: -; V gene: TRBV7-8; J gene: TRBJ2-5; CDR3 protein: CASTLRREDGTQYF; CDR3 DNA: TGTGCCAGCACGCTCAGGCGGGAGGATGGGACCCAGTACTTC
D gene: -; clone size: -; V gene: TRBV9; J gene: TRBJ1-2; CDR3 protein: CASSSTDRFGGYTF; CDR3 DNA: TGTGCCAGCAGCTCCACAGACAGGTTCGGGGGCTACACCTTC
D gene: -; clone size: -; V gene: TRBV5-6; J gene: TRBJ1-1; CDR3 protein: CASSLEQGNTEAFF; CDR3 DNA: TGTGCCAGCAGCTTAGAACAGGGGAACACTGAAGCTTTCTTT
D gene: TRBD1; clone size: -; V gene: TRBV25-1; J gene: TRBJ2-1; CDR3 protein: CASSGQGAASYNEQFF; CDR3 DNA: TGTGCCAGCAGTGGACAGGGGGCCGCCTCCTACAATGAGCAGTTCTTC
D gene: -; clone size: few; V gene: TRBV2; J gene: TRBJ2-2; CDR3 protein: CASSAQSGELFF; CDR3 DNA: TGTGCCAGCAGCGCCCAGTCCGGGGAGCTGTTTTTT
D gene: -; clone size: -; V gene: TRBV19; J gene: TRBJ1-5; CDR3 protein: CASSKFPGTGNQPQHF; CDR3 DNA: TGTGCCAGTAGTAAATTCCCGGGTACAGGCAATCAGCCCCAGCATTTT
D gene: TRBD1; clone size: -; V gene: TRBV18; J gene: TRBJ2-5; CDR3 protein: CASSPLTTGFQETQYF; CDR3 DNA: TGTGCCAGCTCACCTCTAACGACAGGGTTCCAAGAGACCCAGTACTTC
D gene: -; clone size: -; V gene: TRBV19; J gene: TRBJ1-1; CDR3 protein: CASSPHRALNTEAFF; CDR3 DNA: TGTGCCAGTAGCCCGCACAGGGCCTTGAACACTGAAGCTTTCTTT
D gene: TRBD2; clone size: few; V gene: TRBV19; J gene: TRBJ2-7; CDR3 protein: CASSALAGGVAYEQYF; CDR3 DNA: TGTGCCAGTAGTGCACTAGCGGGAGGAGTAGCCTACGAGCAGTACTTC
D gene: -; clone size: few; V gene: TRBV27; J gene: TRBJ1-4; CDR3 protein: CASSGTPQKLFF; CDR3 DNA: TGTGCCAGCAGTGGCACACCCCAAAAACTGTTTTTT
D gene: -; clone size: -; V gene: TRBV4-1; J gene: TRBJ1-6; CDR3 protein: CASSQDYRGRNSPLHF; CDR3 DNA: TGCGCCAGCAGCCAAGATTACCGGGGCAGAAATTCACCCCTCCACTTT
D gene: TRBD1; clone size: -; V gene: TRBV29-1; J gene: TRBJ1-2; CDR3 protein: CSVEGAGGGYTF; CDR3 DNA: TGCAGCGTTGAAGGGGCAGGGGGAGGCTACACCTTC
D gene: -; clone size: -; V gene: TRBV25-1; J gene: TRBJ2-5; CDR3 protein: CASRGTETQYF; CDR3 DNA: TGTGCCAGCAGGGGCACGGAGACCCAGTACTTC
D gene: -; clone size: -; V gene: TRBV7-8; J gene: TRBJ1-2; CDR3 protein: CASSPQGRNYGYTF; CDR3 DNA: TGTGCCAGCAGCCCACAGGGAAGAAACTATGGCTACACCTTC
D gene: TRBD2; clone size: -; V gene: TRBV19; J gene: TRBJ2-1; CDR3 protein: CASKGQAGRVHNEQFF; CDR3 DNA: TGTGCCAGTAAGGGCCAGGCGGGGAGGGTACACAATGAGCAGTTCTTC
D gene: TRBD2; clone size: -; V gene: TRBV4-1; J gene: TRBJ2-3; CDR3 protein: CASSLGRLAGDTQYF; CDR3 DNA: TGCGCCAGCAGCCTCGGTCGGTTAGCGGGAGATACGCAGTATTTT
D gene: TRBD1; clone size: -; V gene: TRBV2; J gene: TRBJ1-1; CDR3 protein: CATGQEVMNTEAFF; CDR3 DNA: TGTGCCACCGGACAGGAAGTTATGAACACTGAAGCTTTCTTT
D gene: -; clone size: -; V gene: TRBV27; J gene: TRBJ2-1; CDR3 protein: CASSFSAGLGGNEQFF; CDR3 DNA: TGTGCCAGCAGTTTTTCGGCGGGGCTGGGCGGCAATGAGCAGTTCTTC
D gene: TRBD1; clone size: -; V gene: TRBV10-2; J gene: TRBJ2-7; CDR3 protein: CASSEPGQGRYEQYF; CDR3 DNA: TGCGCCAGCAGTGAACCGGGACAGGGACGATACGAGCAGTACTTC
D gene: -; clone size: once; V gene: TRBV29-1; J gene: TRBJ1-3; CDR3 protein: CSVWEQLSGNTIYF; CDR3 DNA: TGCAGCGTATGGGAGCAACTCTCTGGAAACACCATATATTTT
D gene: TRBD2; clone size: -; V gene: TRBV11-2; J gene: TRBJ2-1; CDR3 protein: CASSSLAGGPGEQFF; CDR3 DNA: TGTGCCAGCAGCTCGTTAGCGGGAGGGCCGGGCGAGCAGTTCTTC
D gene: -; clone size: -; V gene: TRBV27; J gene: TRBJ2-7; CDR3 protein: CASSQAEWGGYEQYF; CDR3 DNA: TGTGCCAGCAGCCAGGCGGAGTGGGGCGGGTACGAGCAGTACTTC
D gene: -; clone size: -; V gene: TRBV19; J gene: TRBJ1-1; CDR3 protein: CASRRTQSFEAFF; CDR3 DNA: TGTGCCAGTAGGAGGACCCAGAGCTTTGAAGCTTTCTTT
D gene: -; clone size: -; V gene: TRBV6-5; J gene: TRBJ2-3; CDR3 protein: CASSAGTRTDTQYF; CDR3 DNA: TGTGCCAGCAGCGCCGGGACACGCACAGATACGCAGTATTTT
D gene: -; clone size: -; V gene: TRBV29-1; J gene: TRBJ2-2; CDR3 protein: CSAAKGLNTGELFF; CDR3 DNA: TGCAGCGCCGCAAAAGGCCTTAACACCGGGGAGCTGTTTTTT
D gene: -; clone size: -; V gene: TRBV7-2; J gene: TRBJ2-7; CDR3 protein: CASSWGVIAYEQYF; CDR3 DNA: TGTGCCAGCAGCTGGGGGGTGATAGCCTACGAGCAGTACTTC
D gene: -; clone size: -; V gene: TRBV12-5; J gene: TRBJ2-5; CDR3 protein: CASGCRDPGTETQYF; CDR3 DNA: TGTGCTAGTGGTTGTCGGGACCCGGGGACAGAGACCCAGTACTTC
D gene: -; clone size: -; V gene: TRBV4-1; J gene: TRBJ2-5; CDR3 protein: CASSQARTDGETQYF; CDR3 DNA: TGCGCCAGCAGCCAAGCGCGGACTGACGGGGAGACCCAGTACTTC
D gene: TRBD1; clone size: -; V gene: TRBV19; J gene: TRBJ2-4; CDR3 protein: CASSDRGYGNIQYF; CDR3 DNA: TGTGCCAGTAGTGACAGGGGGTACGGAAACATTCAGTACTTC
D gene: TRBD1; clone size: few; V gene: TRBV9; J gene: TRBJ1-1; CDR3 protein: CASSVAVGGAYTEAFF; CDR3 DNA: TGTGCCAGCAGCGTAGCTGTAGGGGGCGCTTACACTGAAGCTTTCTTT
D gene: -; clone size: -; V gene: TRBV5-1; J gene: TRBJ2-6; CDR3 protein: CASSPLSGYSGANVLTF; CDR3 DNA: TGCGCCAGCAGCCCCCTGAGCGGTTACTCTGGGGCCAACGTCCTGACTTTC
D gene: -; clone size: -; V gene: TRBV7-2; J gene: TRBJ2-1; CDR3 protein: CASSLEGQRTNEQFF; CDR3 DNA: TGTGCCAGCAGCTTGGAGGGACAGAGGACCAATGAGCAGTTCTTC
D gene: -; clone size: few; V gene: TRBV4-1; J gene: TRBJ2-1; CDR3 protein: CASSQDATGSYNEQFF; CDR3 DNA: TGCGCCAGCAGCCAAGATGCGACAGGCTCCTACAATGAGCAGTTCTTC
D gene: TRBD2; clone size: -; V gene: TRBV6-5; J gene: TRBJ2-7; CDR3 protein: CASSTSGGVLYEQYF; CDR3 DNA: TGTGCCAGCAGTACTAGCGGGGGGGTTCTCTACGAGCAGTACTTC
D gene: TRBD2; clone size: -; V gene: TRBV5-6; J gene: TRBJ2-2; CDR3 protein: CASSLVLAGTLTGELFF; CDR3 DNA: TGTGCCAGCAGCTTGGTGCTAGCGGGCACTTTAACCGGGGAGCTGTTTTTT